One TCR beta chain is described in this entry. Trimming took off 7 bases at V and 7 bases at J, with 14 bases between the two ends. CDR1 is SNHLY, CDR2 FYNNEI, per germline. CDR3 length: 13 residues. This entry comes from a study of CD8 T cells in Susac syndrome. Random hexamers served to reverse transcribe about 0.5 to 1 ug RNA. TCRdb called the immunoSEQ multiplex PCR reads again in MiXCR, with one record for every CDR3 protein. The table lists about 130,000 distinct CDR3 sequences, roughly 94% of them singletons. Negative isolation yielded CD8+ and CD4+ T cells; FACS enriched TEMRA cells. This sequence was found in a human donor with multiple sclerosis. The V call is TRBV2, the J call TRBJ2-1; no clear D gene. Sequencing was performed on CD4+ T cells from PBMCs. The CDR3 sequence is CASTLQRINEQFF. CDR3 coding DNA: TGTGCCAGCACCCTACAGCGTATAAATGAGCAGTTCTTC.